These 18 T cell receptor beta chains originate from one sample sequenced in a study of blood T cell repertoires in COVID-19. Measured with immunoSEQ multiplex PCR; TCRdb has only the in-frame clones, and not every one. The profile shows about 140,000 clones, roughly 90% of them singletons. Sequencing was carried out using peripheral blood. These receptors were collected from a man aged 50 to 59 with active or convalescent COVID-19.

CDR3 amino acids: CASSGRDRAREQFF. CDR3 sequence (DNA): TGTGCCAGCAGTGGCCGGGACAGGGCCCGTGAGCAGTTCTTC. The chain carries TRBV25-1 and TRBJ2-1; 9 nucleotides match TRBD1. Germline-derived CDR1 and CDR2 are MGHDK and SYGVNS. Germline trimming cut 4 bases from V and 9 bases from J; bases unmatched to any gene: 7. The CDR3 runs 14 residues.

This chain uses TRBV2 with TRBJ2-7, with D unresolved. Germline V gene lookup returns CDR1 SNHLY and CDR2 FYNNEI. V lost 4 bases to trimming and J lost 6 bases, with 10 bases between them. The CDR3 runs 12 residues. The CDR3 is CASSVLTGEQYF. The CDR3 coding sequence is TGTGCCAGCAGTGTCCTAACTGGCGAGCAGTACTTC.

The J gene is TRBJ1-4, the V gene TRBV7-2; D unresolved. The CDR3 loop spans 14 amino acids. The germline V gene encodes CDR1 SGHTA and CDR2 FQGNSA. V was clipped by 5 bases and J by 10 bases, with 17 bases between them. In DNA form, the CDR3 reads TGTGCCAGCAGCCTTACCACCCTTTCGGGAAAACTGTTTTTT. It translates to CASSLTTLSGKLFF.

This clone was seen a single time. The chain is built from TRBV9 and TRBJ2-3; a possible D gene is TRBD2 (5 bases). The CDR3 length is 15 residues. CDR1 is SGDLS and CDR2 is YYNGEE in the germline V gene. Trimming pared 0 bases from V and 2 bases from J, leaving 10 bases between. The CDR3 region is CASSVGLAYTDTQYF. The CDR3 nucleotides are TGTGCCAGCAGCGTAGGTCTAGCATACACAGATACGCAGTATTTT.

The gene calls are TRBV2 and TRBJ2-1, with 8 bases that match TRBD1. V gave up 6 bases and J gave up 5 bases; unmatched junction bases: 12. CDR1 SNHLY and CDR2 FYNNEI come from the germline V gene. This CDR3 spans 16 amino acids. In DNA, the CDR3 is TGTGCCAGCAGATTTCTTCCGGGACAGGCTAACAATGAGCAGTTCTTC. The encoded protein is CASRFLPGQANNEQFF.

The chain recombines TRBV24-1 with TRBJ2-1; a possible D gene is TRBD2 (6 bases). The CDR3 totals 15 residues. V lost 4 bases, J lost 3 bases, and 12 bases lay in between. Germline-derived CDR1 and CDR2 are KGHDR and SFDVKD. Here the CDR3 reads CATSDPGTVYNEQFF. Here the CDR3 DNA reads TGTGCCACCAGTGACCCCGGGACTGTCTACAATGAGCAGTTCTTC.

The sample holds one count of this clone. The chain joins TRBV9 to TRBJ1-2, with TRBD1 matching 12 bases. From germline, CDR1 is SGDLS and CDR2 YYNGEE. Germline trimming cut 4 bases from V and 7 bases from J; bases unmatched to any gene: 14. The CDR3 is made up of 17 amino acids. Here the CDR3 reads CASSTTPGTGGLRGYTF. The CDR3 DNA reads as TGTGCCAGCAGCACCACCCCCGGGACAGGGGGCCTTCGTGGCTACACCTTC.

This rearrangement joins TRBV4-1 to TRBJ2-7; D gene uncertain. The length of the CDR3 is 15 residues. Germline V gene lookup returns CDR1 MGHRA and CDR2 YSYEKL. Trimming pared 0 bases from V and 4 bases from J, leaving 13 bases between. The chain's CDR3 is CASSQDRLEQYEQYF. DNA of the CDR3: TGCGCCAGCAGCCAAGACCGACTTGAACAATACGAGCAGTACTTC.

The DNA of the CDR3 is TGTGCCAGCAGCCAGAGCGGGAGGGCCGGAGATACGCAGTATTTT. It encodes CASSQSGRAGDTQYF. V and J are TRBV7-9 and TRBJ2-3; 10 nucleotides line up with TRBD2. Unmatched junction bases numbered 7, after V lost 5 bases and J lost 5 bases. Germline V gives CDR1 SEHNR, CDR2 FQNEAQ (reference sequence). There are 15 residues in the CDR3.

This chain joins TRBV4-2 and TRBJ1-5, with D uncertain. CDR1 LGHNA and CDR2 YNFKEQ come from the germline V gene. The CDR3 runs 14 residues. V was clipped by 2 bases and J by 2 bases, with 7 bases between them. The DNA for the CDR3 is TGTGCCAGCAGCCAATCAACGGGCAATCAGCCCCAGCATTTT. This gives the protein CASSQSTGNQPQHF.

V is TRBV6-2 or TRBV6-3 and J is TRBJ1-2; possibly TRBD1 for D (5 bases). Trimming left V 5 bases short and J 0 bases short, with 13 bases between. The CDR3 covers 15 residues. CDR1 MNHEY and CDR2 SVGEGT come from the germline V gene. CDR3 bases: TGTGCCAGCAGTGTCACAGGTCGGGCTAACTATGGCTACACCTTC. Translation: CASSVTGRANYGYTF.

This clone was seen just once. The V and J genes are TRBV6-6 and TRBJ2-1; TRBD2 is a possible D gene (5 bases). CDR3 size: 15 residues. V was clipped by 2 bases and J by 0 bases, with 8 bases between them. Germline CDR1 MNHNY, CDR2 SVGAGI (reference sequence). In DNA, the CDR3 is TGTGCCAGCAGTTACGCGGGCTACTCCTACAATGAGCAGTTCTTC. It translates to CASSYAGYSYNEQFF.

V gene TRBV7-2 combines with J gene TRBJ1-2; D remains unclear. V lost 5 bases and J 0 bases, leaving 13 bases between the germline ends. The CDR3 has 15 amino acids. Germline CDR1 SGHTA, CDR2 FQGNSA. DNA of the CDR3: TGTGCCAGCAGCCCAAGCTATTTATCTAACTATGGCTACACCTTC. Residues: CASSPSYLSNYGYTF.

Details on this clone: A much more abundant neighbour one base away suggests this may be a read error. V is TRBV6-5 and J is TRBJ1-1; 9 nucleotides agree with TRBD1. This CDR3 is built from 14 residues. Per germline, CDR1 MNHEY and CDR2 SVGAGI. V trimming: 6 bases; J trimming: 7 bases; junction bases outside the gene matches: 9. CDR3 protein: CASSSRTGEDEAFF. As DNA, the CDR3 is TGTGCCAGCAGCTCCCGGACAGGGGAGGATGAAGCTTTCTTT.

This chain joins TRBV14 and TRBJ2-7, with TRBD2 matching over 11 bases. Unmatched junction bases numbered 13, after V lost 1 base and J lost 5 bases. The CDR3 is made up of 18 amino acids. Germline values: CDR1 SGHDN, CDR2 FVKESK. For the CDR3, the DNA is TGTGCCAGCAGCCAAGTTCTGAGGGCGACTAGCGGGATCAACGAGCAGTACTTC. The encoded protein is CASSQVLRATSGINEQYF.

The chain uses TRBV28 and TRBJ1-5; possible D gene TRBD1, 6 bases. Germline V gives CDR1 MDHEN, CDR2 SYDVKM. The length of the CDR3 is 16 residues. The V end was cut by 5 bases, the J end by 6 bases, with 20 bases between. CDR3 loop: CASSRWDTGGSQPQHF. CDR3 nucleotides: TGTGCCAGCAGTCGATGGGACACAGGAGGCAGTCAGCCCCAGCATTTT. Full variable domain (outside the CDR3, taken from reference TRBV28 and TRBJ1-5): DVKVTQSSRYLVKRTGEKVFLECVQDMDHENMFWYRQDPGLGLRLIYFSYDVKMKEKGDIPEGYSVSREKKERFSLILESASTNQTSMYLCASSRWDTGGSQPQHFGDGTRLSIL.

This clone appeared a single time. This chain joins TRBV28 and TRBJ1-1; D may be TRBD1 (5 bases). Trimming removed 5 bases at V and 3 bases at J, with 10 bases between. Germline V gives CDR1 MDHEN, CDR2 SYDVKM. CDR3 length equals 13 residues. The CDR3 here is CASSRGSYTEAFF. The CDR3 DNA reads TGTGCCAGCAGTAGGGGCTCTTACACTGAAGCTTTCTTT.

In this sample, this clone turned up once. This chain joins TRBV6-5 and TRBJ2-5, with a possible D match to TRBD2 (5 bases). The CDR3 is 13 amino acids. V was shortened by 6 bases and J by 5 bases, with 13 bases between the two germline ends. CDR1 and CDR2 from the germline V gene are MNHEY and SVGAGI. The CDR3 loop is CASRRDRGETQYF. The DNA of the CDR3 is TGTGCCAGCAGACGGGATCGAGGGGAGACCCAGTACTTC.